A single sample is the source of the 10 T cell receptor beta chains below, sequenced in a study of T cell responses to AZD1222 COVID-19 vaccine. TCRdb keeps only in-frame clones here, not all; method: immunoSEQ multiplex PCR. The sample contains roughly 80,000 clones, around 90% of which appear only once. The specimen comprised peripheral blood, sampled on day 0 of MenACWY control vaccination. The receptors originated from an adult in good health.

This chain joins TRBV11-2 and TRBJ2-5, with 12 bases lining up with TRBD2. Germline assignment: CDR1 SGHAT and CDR2 FQNNGV. The junction had 1 base not matched to a gene; V was cut back by 0 bases and J by 5 bases. CDR3 length: 15 amino acids. The CDR3 nucleotides are TGTGCCAGCAGCTTAGATCTAGCGGGAGGGGAGACCCAGTACTTC. This gives the protein CASSLDLAGGETQYF.

The genes are TRBV19 and TRBJ1-3; no clear D. This CDR3 is 15 amino acids long. Germline V gene sequence: CDR1 LNHDA, CDR2 SQIVND (reference sequence). V lost 3 bases and J lost 2, with 11 bases in between. The chain's CDR3 is CASSMSAAAGNTIYF. The CDR3 DNA reads TGTGCCAGTAGTATGAGTGCCGCTGCTGGAAACACCATATATTTT.

The CDR3 nucleotides are TGTGCCAGCAGTTTATCAGGGGGCGTACGAACTGAAGCTTTCTTT. Its translation is CASSLSGGVRTEAFF. The chain couples TRBV28 to TRBJ1-1; 8 bases fit TRBD1. CDR3 length equals 15 residues. The V segment lost 1 base and the J segment 5 bases; nucleotides outside the gene matches: 6. From germline, CDR1 is MDHEN and CDR2 SYDVKM. The full variable domain, rest sourced from reference TRBV28 and TRBJ1-1, is DVKVTQSSRYLVKRTGEKVFLECVQDMDHENMFWYRQDPGLGLRLIYFSYDVKMKEKGDIPEGYSVSREKKERFSLILESASTNQTSMYLCASSLSGGVRTEAFFGQGTRLTVV.

This clone was observed a few times. The chain uses TRBV24-1 and TRBJ2-5; a weak D match, TRBD1 (5 bases). CDR3 length: 13 amino acids. Germline CDR1 reads KGHDR; CDR2 reads SFDVKD. V lost 9 bases and J 5 bases, leaving 15 bases between the germline ends. Here the CDR3 DNA reads TGTGCCACCGGGGATGGGGCAGACGAGACCCAGTACTTC. Its translation is CATGDGADETQYF.

The chain uses TRBV6-5 and TRBJ1-6, with 7 bases lining up with TRBD1. The V and J ends lost 7 bases and 9 bases, in that order; junction bases with no gene match: 9. The CDR3 has 14 amino acids. Germline V lookup: CDR1 MNHEY, CDR2 SVGAGI. CDR3 loop: CASTPGGGGSPLHF. CDR3 bases: TGTGCCAGCACCCCGGGAGGGGGCGGTTCACCCCTCCACTTT.

The gene calls are TRBV30 and TRBJ1-2; D not certain. The CDR3 sequence is 11 residues long. Trimming left V 3 bases short and J 8 bases short, with 10 bases between. Germline CDR1 GTSNPN, CDR2 SVGIG (reference sequence). The CDR3: CAWSRGEGYTF. As DNA, the CDR3 is TGTGCCTGGAGCCGTGGGGAAGGCTACACCTTC.

The V gene is TRBV7-2, the J gene TRBJ1-3; no reliable D call. CDR3 length: 14 amino acids. CDR1 is SGHTA and CDR2 is FQGNSA in the germline V gene. V was clipped by 1 base and J by 4 bases, with 8 bases between them. This CDR3 reads CASSLVSVGNTIYF. Written as DNA, the CDR3 is TGTGCCAGCAGCTTAGTGTCTGTGGGAAACACCATATATTTT. Variable domain in full (rest from reference TRBV7-2 and TRBJ1-3): GAGVSQSPSNKVTEKGKDVELRCDPISGHTALYWYRQSLGQGLEFLIYFQGNSAPDKSGLPSDRFSAERTGGSVSTLTIQRTQQEDSAVYLCASSLVSVGNTIYFGEGSWLTVV.

The CDR3 sequence is CASSFVPGGNSNQPQHF. CDR3 coding DNA: TGTGCCAGCAGCTTCGTCCCCGGGGGGAATAGCAATCAGCCCCAGCATTTT. The chain recombines TRBV7-8 with TRBJ1-5; weak D call: TRBD1 (5 bases). In germline, CDR1 is SGHVS, CDR2 FQNEAQ. The CDR3 has 17 residues. Trimming shortened V by 3 bases and J by 0 bases, and 15 bases separated the two germline ends. Using reference TRBV7-8 and TRBJ1-5 for the parts outside the CDR3, the full variable domain is GAGVSQSPRYKVAKRGQDVALRCDPISGHVSLFWYQQALGQGPEFLTYFQNEAQLDKSGLPSDRFFAERPEGSVSTLKIQRTQQEDSAVYLCASSFVPGGNSNQPQHFGDGTRLSIL.

The chain couples TRBV6-5 to TRBJ1-2; 10 positions match TRBD1. J lost 8 bases, V lost 7 bases, and 7 bases had no gene match. Looked up from germline, CDR1 is MNHEY and CDR2 is SVGAGI. CDR3 length equals 13 residues. The CDR3 DNA reads as TGTGCCAGCACCTCGACAGGGGGCAGCGGCTACACCTTC. Its translation: CASTSTGGSGYTF.

The CDR3 region is CASSGSGSGVETQYF. The CDR3 DNA is TGTGCCAGCAGCGGCAGCGGGAGTGGGGTAGAGACCCAGTACTTC. The chain carries TRBV5-6 and TRBJ2-5; 8 nucleotides line up with TRBD2. This CDR3 spans 15 amino acids. V lost 4 bases and J lost 4; bases outside the gene matches: 9. In germline, CDR1 is SGHDT, CDR2 YYEEEE.